This entry describes one TCR beta chain. Under the authors' procedure: Estimated nucleated cell counts came from reference gene primer amplification. Only in-frame clones appear in the TCRdb table, and some are missing; sequencing was by immunoSEQ multiplex PCR. The DNA gave D and trimming, while V, J and clone size come from that table. The table lists tens of thousands of clones, approximately 86% of them singletons. The record originates from a study of blood T cell repertoires in COVID-19. Study context: Acute and convalescent COVID-19 samples came from the United States, Italy and Spain. PBMCs, B-cell-depleted T cells, or T cells were the source of the cDNA or gDNA that made up the material.

The germline gives CDR1 SGHRS, CDR2 YFSETQ. There are 14 residues in the CDR3. V was pared by 4 bases and J by 9 bases, with 7 bases of the junction left unmatched. The V call is TRBV5-1, the J call TRBJ1-6; 7 positions agree with TRBD1. The sequencing input was peripheral blood. This receptor was obtained from a woman older than 75 with acute or convalescent COVID-19. CDR3 loop: CASSRDRSGSPLHF. DNA of the CDR3: TGCGCCAGCAGCCGGGACAGAAGCGGTTCACCCCTCCACTTT.